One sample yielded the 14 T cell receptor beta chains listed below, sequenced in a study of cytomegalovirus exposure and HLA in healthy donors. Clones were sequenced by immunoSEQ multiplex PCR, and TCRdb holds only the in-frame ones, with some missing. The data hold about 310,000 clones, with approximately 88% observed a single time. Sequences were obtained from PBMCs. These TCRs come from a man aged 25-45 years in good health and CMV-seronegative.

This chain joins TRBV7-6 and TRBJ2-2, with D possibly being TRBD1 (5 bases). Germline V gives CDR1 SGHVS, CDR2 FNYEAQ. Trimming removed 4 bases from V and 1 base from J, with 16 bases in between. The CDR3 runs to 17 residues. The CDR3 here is CASSSHPWTLNTGELFF. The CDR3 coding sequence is TGTGCCAGCAGCTCCCACCCTTGGACACTGAACACCGGGGAGCTGTTTTTT.

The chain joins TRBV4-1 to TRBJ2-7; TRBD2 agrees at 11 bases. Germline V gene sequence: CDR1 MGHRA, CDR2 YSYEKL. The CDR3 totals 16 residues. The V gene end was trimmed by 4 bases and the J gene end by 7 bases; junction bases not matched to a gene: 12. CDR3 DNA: TGCGCCAGCAGCCCGACTAGCGGGGAGGCGTTGAGAGAGCAGTACTTC. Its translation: CASSPTSGEALREQYF.

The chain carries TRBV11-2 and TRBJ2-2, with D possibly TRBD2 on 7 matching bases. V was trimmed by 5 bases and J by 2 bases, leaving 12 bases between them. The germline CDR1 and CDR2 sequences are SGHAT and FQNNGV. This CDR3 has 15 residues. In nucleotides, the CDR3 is TGTGCCAGCAGCGCTCGGGGGGCCAACACCGGGGAGCTGTTTTTT. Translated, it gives CASSARGANTGELFF.

The CDR3 sequence is CASSFRGLNTEAFF. In nucleotides, the CDR3 is TGTGCCAGCAGTTTCCGCGGCCTGAACACTGAAGCTTTCTTT. V usage is TRBV27 and J usage is TRBJ1-1, with D uncertain. The length of the CDR3 is 14 residues. V lost 3 bases to trimming and J lost 0 bases, with 8 bases between them. The V gene's germline CDR1 is MNHEY and CDR2 SMNVEV (reference sequence).

The CDR3 DNA reads TGTGCCAGCAGTGAAGCGTTACCAGGGACTGGAAACACCATATATTTT. Translated, it gives CASSEALPGTGNTIYF. This chain joins TRBV2 and TRBJ1-3; D perhaps matches TRBD1 (5 bases). The CDR3 sequence is 16 residues long. The V gene lost 0 bases and the J gene lost 2 bases, with 11 bases spanning the gap. In germline, CDR1 is SNHLY, CDR2 FYNNEI.

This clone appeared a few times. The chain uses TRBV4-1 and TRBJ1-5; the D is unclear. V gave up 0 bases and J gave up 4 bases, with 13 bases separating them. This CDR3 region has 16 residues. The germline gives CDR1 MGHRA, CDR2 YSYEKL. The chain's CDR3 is CASSQDITINNQPQHF. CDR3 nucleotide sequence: TGCGCCAGCAGCCAAGATATCACAATCAATAATCAGCCCCAGCATTTT.

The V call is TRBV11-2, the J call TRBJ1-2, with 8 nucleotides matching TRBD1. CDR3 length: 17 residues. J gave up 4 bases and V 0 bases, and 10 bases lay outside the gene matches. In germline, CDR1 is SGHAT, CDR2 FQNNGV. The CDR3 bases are TGTGCCAGCAGCTTAGATCTGTTTGTGACAGGGGTCTATGGCTACACCTTC. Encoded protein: CASSLDLFVTGVYGYTF.

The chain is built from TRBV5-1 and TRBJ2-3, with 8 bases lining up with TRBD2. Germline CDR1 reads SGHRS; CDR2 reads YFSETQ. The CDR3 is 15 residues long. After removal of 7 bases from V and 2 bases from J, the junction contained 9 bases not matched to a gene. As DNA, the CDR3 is TGCGCCAGCCATGAGAAGCGGGGGACCACAGATACGCAGTATTTT. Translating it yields CASHEKRGTTDTQYF.

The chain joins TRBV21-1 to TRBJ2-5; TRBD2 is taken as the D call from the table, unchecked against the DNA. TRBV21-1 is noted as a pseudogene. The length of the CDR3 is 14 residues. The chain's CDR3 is CASSKEGGVETQYF. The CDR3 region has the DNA TGTGCCAGCAGCAAAGAGGGCGGGGTAGAGACCCAGTACTTC.

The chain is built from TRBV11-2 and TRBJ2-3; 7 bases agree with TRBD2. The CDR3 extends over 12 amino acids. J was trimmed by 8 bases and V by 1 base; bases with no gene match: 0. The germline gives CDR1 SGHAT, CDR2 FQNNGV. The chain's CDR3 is CASSLAGGTQYF. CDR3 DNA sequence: TGTGCCAGCAGCTTAGCGGGGGGTACGCAGTATTTT.

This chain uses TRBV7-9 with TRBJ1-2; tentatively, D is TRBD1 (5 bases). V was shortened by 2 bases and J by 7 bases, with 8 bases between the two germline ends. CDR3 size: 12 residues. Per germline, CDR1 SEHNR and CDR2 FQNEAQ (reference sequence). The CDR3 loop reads CASSLRGGGYTF. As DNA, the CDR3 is TGTGCCAGCAGCTTAAGGGGCGGTGGCTACACCTTC.

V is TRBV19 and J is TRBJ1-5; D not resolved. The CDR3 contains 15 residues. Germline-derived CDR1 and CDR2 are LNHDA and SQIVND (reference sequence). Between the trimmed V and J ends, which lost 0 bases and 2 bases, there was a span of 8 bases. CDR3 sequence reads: CASSIDRRGNQPQHF. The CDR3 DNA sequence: TGTGCCAGTAGTATAGACAGGAGGGGCAATCAGCCCCAGCATTTT.

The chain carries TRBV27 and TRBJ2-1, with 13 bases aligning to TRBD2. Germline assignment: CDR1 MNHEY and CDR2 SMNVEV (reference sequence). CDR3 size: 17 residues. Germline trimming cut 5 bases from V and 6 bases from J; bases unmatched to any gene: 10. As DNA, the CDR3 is TGTGCCAGCAGTCTTACTAGCGGGGGGGCAACGATCAATGAGCAGTTCTTC. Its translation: CASSLTSGGATINEQFF.

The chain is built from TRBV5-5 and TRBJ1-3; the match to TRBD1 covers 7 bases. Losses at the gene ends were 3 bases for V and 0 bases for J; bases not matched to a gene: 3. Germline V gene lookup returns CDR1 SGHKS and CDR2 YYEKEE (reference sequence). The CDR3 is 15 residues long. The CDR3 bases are TGTGCCAGCAGCTGGGACAGTCGCTCTGGAAACACCATATATTTT. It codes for CASSWDSRSGNTIYF. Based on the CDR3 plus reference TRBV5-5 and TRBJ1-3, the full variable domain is DAGVTQSPTHLIKTRGQQVTLRCSPISGHKSVSWYQQVLGQGPQFIFQYYEKEERGRGNFPDRFSARQFPNYSSELNVNALLLGDSALYLCASSWDSRSGNTIYFGEGSWLTVV.